The clone carrying this T cell receptor (beta chain) was seen a handful of times. Its antigen is not identified. The data belong to a study of beta chain features in type 1 diabetes. About the study: Patients shared similar age, gender and cell yields with healthy donors. The samples had approximately 100,000,000 sorted cells examined in all.

Sequencing targeted expressed TCRB transcripts, as all isolated RNA had been reverse transcribed. Some clones are missing from TCRdb's copy, which holds only in-frame ones; the method was immunoSEQ multiplex PCR. The sample lists roughly 160,000 clones, approximately 7.8% occurring once. Study-wide results and caveats: More deletions and fewer insertions at VDJ junctions were found in patients with type 1 diabetes. TCRB CDR3s were moderately but significantly shorter in Type 1 diabetes patients in all four CD4+ subsets.

The CDR3 runs to 14 residues. Trimming stripped 0 bases from V and 2 bases from J, with 5 bases between. Looked up from germline, CDR1 is SGHDT and CDR2 is YYEEEE. This clonotype was obtained from a woman aged 35 to 49 with type 1 diabetes. The sample taken for sequencing was central memory CD4+ T cells from blood. The J gene is TRBJ2-2, the V gene TRBV5-6; D possibly corresponds to TRBD2 (5 bases). The CDR3 reads CASSLGTNTGELFF. CDR3 sequence (DNA): TGTGCCAGCAGCTTGGGGACTAACACCGGGGAGCTGTTTTTT.